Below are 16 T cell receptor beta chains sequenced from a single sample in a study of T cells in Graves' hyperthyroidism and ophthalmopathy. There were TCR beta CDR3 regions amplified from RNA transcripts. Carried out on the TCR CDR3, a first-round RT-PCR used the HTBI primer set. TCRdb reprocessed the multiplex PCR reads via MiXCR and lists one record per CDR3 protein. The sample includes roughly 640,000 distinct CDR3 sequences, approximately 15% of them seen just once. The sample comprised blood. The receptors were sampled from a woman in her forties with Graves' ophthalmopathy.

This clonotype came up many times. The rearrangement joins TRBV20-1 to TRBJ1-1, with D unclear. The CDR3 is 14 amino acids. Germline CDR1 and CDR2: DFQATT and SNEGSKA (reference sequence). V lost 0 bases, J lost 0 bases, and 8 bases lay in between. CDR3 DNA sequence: TGCAGTGCTAGAGATCTAGTCATGAACACTGAAGCTTTCTTT. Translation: CSARDLVMNTEAFF.

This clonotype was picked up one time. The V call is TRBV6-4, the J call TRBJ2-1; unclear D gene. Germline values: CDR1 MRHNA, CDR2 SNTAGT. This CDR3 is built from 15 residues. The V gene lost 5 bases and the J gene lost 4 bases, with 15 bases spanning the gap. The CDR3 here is CASSQRKGRYNEQFF. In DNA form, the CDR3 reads TGTGCCAGCAGTCAAAGAAAGGGAAGGTACAATGAGCAGTTCTTC.

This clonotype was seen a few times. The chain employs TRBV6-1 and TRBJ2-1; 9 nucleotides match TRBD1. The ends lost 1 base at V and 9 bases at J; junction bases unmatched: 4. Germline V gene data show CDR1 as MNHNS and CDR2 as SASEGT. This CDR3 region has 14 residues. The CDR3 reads CASSEGGTGFEQFF. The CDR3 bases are TGTGCCAGCAGTGAAGGTGGGACAGGGTTTGAGCAGTTCTTC.

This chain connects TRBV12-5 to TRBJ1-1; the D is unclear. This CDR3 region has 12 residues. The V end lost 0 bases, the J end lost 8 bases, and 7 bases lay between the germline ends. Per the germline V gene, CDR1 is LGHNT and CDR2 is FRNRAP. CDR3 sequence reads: CASGLVNGEAFF. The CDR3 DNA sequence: TGTGCTAGTGGTTTGGTAAATGGAGAAGCTTTCTTT. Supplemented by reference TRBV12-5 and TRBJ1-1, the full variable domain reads DARVTQTPRHKVTEMGQEVTMRCQPILGHNTVFWYRQTMMQGLELLAYFRNRAPLDDSGMPKDRFSAEMPDATLATLKIQPSEPRDSAVYFCASGLVNGEAFFGQGTRLTVV.

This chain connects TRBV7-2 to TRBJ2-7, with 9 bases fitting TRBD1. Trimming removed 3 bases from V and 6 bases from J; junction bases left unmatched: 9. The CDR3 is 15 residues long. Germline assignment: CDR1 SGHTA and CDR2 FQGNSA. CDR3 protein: CASSFQGQGMGEQYF. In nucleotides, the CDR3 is TGTGCCAGCAGCTTCCAGGGACAGGGAATGGGCGAGCAGTACTTC. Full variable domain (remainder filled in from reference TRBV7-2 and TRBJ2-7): GAGVSQSPSNKVTEKGKDVELRCDPISGHTALYWYRQSLGQGLEFLIYFQGNSAPDKSGLPSDRFSAERTGGSVSTLTIQRTQQEDSAVYLCASSFQGQGMGEQYFGPGTRLTVT.

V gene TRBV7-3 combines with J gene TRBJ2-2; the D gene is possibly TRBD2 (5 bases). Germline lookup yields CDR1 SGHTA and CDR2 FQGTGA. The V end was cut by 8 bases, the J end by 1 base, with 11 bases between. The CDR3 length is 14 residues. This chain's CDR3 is CASQPEENTGELFF. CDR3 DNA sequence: TGTGCCAGCCAACCGGAGGAGAACACCGGGGAGCTGTTTTTT.

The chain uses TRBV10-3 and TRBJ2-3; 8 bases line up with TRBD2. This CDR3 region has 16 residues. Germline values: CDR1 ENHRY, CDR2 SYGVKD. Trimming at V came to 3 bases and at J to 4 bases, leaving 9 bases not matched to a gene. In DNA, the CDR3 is TGTGCCATCAGTGATCAACTAGCGGCAGGCGCAGATACGCAGTATTTT. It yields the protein CAISDQLAAGADTQYF.

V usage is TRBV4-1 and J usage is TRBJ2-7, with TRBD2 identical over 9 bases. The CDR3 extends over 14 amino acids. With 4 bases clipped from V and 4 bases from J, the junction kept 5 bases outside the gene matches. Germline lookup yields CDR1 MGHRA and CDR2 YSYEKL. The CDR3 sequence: CASSRLAGEYEQYF. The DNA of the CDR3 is TGCGCCAGCAGCCGTTTAGCGGGGGAATACGAGCAGTACTTC.

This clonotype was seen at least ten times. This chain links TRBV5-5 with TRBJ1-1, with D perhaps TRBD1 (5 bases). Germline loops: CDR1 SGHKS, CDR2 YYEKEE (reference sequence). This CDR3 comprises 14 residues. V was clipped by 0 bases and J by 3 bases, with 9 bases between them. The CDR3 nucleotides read TGTGCCAGCAGCTTGGTAGCCAGGGACACTGAAGCTTTCTTT. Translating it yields CASSLVARDTEAFF.

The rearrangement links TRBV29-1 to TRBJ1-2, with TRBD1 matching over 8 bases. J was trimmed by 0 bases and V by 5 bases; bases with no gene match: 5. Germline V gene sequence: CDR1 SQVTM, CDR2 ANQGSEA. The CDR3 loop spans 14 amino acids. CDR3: CSVYGQGANYGYTF. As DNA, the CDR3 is TGCAGCGTTTACGGACAGGGAGCTAACTATGGCTACACCTTC.

The CDR3 loop reads CSVGTSGTLNTGELFF. CDR3 nucleotide sequence: TGCAGCGTTGGGACTAGCGGGACCTTGAACACCGGGGAGCTGTTTTTT. The chain carries TRBV29-1 and TRBJ2-2; 12 bases are shared with TRBD2. Trimming removed 4 bases from V and 1 base from J; junction bases left unmatched: 4. Germline assignment: CDR1 SQVTM and CDR2 ANQGSEA. This CDR3 contains 16 residues.

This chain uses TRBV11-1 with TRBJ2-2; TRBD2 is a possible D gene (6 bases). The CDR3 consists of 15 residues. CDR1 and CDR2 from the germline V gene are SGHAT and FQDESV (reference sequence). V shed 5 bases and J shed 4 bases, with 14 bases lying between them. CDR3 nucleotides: TGTGCCAGCAGCCCCGGAGGGGTGGGCACCGGGGAGCTGTTTTTT. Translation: CASSPGGVGTGELFF.

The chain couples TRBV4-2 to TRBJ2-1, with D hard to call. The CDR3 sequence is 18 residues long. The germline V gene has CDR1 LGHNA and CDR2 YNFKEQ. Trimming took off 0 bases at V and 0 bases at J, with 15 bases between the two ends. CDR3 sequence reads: CASSQDRSLYSSYNEQFF. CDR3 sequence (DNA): TGTGCCAGCAGCCAAGATCGGTCTTTGTATAGCTCCTACAATGAGCAGTTCTTC.

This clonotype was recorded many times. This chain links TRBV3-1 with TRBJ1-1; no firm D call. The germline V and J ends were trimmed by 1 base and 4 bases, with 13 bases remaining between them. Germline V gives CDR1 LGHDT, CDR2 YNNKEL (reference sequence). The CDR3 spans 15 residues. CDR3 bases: TGTGCCAGCAGCCAAGGGGCAGGACCTTTCACTGAAGCTTTCTTT. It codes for CASSQGAGPFTEAFF.

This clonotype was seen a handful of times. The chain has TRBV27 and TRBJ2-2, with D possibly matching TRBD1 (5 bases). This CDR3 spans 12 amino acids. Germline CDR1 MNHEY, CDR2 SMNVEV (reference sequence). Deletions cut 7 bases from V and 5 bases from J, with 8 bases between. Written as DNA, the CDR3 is TGTGCCAGCAAACAGGCGACCGGGGAGCTGTTTTTT. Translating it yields CASKQATGELFF.

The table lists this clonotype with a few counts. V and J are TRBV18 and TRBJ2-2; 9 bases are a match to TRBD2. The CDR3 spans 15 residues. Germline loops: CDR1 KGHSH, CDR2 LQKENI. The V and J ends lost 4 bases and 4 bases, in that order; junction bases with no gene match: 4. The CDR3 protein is CASSQVAGVTGELFF. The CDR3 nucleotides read TGTGCCAGCTCACAGGTAGCGGGAGTCACCGGGGAGCTGTTTTTT.